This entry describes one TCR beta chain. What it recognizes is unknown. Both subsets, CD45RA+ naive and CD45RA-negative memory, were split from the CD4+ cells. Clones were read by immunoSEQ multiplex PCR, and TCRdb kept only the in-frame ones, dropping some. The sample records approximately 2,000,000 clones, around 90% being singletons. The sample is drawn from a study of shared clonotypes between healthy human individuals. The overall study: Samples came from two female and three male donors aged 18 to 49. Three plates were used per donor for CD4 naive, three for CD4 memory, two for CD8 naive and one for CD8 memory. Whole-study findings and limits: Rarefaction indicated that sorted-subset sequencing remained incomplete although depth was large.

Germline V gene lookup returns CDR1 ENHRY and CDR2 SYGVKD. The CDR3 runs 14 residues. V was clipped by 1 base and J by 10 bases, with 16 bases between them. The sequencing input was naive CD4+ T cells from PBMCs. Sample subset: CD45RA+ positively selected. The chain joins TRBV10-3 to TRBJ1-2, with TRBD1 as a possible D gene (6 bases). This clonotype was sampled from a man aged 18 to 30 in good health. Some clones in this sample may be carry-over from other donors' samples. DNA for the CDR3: TGTGCCATCAGTGAGTTTGAACAGGGCGCGACCTACACCTTC. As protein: CAISEFEQGATYTF.